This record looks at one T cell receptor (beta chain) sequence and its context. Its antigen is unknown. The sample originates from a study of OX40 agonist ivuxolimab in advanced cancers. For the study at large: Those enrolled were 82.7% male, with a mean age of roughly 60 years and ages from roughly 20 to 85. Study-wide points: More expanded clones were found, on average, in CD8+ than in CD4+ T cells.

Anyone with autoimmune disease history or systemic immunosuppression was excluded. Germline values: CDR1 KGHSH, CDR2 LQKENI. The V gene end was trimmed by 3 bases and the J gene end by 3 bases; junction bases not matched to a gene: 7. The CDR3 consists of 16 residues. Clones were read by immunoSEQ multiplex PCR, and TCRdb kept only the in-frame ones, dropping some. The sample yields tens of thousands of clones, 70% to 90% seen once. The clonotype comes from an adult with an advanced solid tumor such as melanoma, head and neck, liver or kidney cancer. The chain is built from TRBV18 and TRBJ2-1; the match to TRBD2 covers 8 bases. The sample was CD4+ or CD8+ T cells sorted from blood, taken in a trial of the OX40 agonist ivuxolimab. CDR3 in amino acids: CASSPFSGANYNEQFF. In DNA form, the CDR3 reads TGTGCCAGCTCACCTTTTAGCGGGGCTAACTACAATGAGCAGTTCTTC.